This T cell receptor beta chain is from a study of T cells in Graves' hyperthyroidism and ophthalmopathy (dated by TCRdb to the late 2010s). Looking at the study overall: Peripheral blood was sampled at the time of initial diagnosis, prior to any treatment. TCR V-J signatures able to tell the groups apart were searched for in a discovery cohort of 95 or so patients, of whom about 40 had Graves' ophthalmopathy and roughly 59 had stable Graves' hyperthyroidism. Whether ophthalmopathy could be predicted prospectively was tested in an independent validation cohort made up of roughly 19 hyperthyroidism patients plus 17 patients who later progressed to ophthalmopathy. For training and testing, the 100 or so patients in the discovery cohort were randomly divided in a 7:3 ratio. In addition, the study compared T-cell repertoires in thyroid tissue and in blood from about 6 Graves' hyperthyroidism patients. After sampling, hyperthyroidism patients received methimazole starting at 30 mg daily, and ophthalmopathy patients received high-dose intravenous methylprednisolone. TCR Vbeta CDR3 sequencing of fewer than 150 peripheral blood samples (under 45 ophthalmopathy, roughly 72 hyperthyroidism and roughly 17 progressor patients) is reported in the paper. Paper-wide results and their limitations: In validation, progression to ophthalmopathy was predicted by the model with 70.59% sensitivity and approximately 78% specificity, a median of approximately 7.1 months before onset. Ophthalmopathy was separated from stable hyperthyroidism by a 13 V-J signature model, with 85% to 90% sensitivity and 81% to 83% specificity obtained in cross-validation and 80%/75% obtained in testing. Blood samples also contained most of the expanded thyroid clonotypes (frequency above 0.001), which suggests that blood repertoires may reflect thyroid immune responses. Sample size was not statistically predetermined, and blinding of investigators to group allocation was not performed.

In the ophthalmopathy patients, disease was moderately to severely active, with a Clinical Activity Score of 3 or more, a NOSPECS grade of 4 or more, and a duration of less than 3 months. Patients with uncontrolled infections, other autoimmune diseases, pregnancy or lactation were excluded. Diagnoses relied on clinical symptoms, serum thyroxine and TRAb, thyroid ultrasound and orbital computed tomography. PBMCs were isolated from approximately 10 ml of fresh peripheral blood by Ficoll-Paque density gradient centrifugation. Total RNA was extracted using Trizol reagent, and RNA quality was assessed on an Agilent 2100 Bioanalyzer. About this clonotype: The clone's antigen remains unknown. Within one base of it there is no much larger clone, and no base qualities were kept.

The TCR beta CDR3 regions were amplified from RNA transcripts. The first round of RT-PCR for the TCR CDR3 was performed with the HTBI primer set and the Qiagen OneStep RT-PCR kit. A second multiplex PCR round built the libraries, followed by size selection and purification. Paired-end sequencing of the libraries was performed with 100 bp reads on an Illumina HiSeq2000. The authors' pipeline ran thus. Raw data were processed with SOAPnuke, discarding reads with adapters, uncalled bases, mean Phred below 15, or no exact constant-primer or identifier match. High-quality paired reads were merged using COPE v1.2.5, and each unique nucleotide sequence was defined as a clonotype. MiTCR v1.1 was used to align the clonotypes against IMGT TRBV, TRBD and TRBJ reference segments. The analysis included only V-J combinations with a frequency above 0.0001, which together covered around 99% of the repertoires. The TCS score was defined as the ratio of F50 (clonal expansion) to E x V (chaos), calculated using BLOSUM62-based TCRdist between CDR3 peptides within each V-J. Welch's t-statistics and random forest reduced fewer than 550 V-J features to 10 to 15, which were used in a naive Bayes classifier (R e1071). TCRdb reprocessed the public reads (quality trimming at Q25 with fastp, clone calling with MiXCR) and kept in-frame beta chains. Identical CDR3 protein sequences are pooled into one entry, listed with their most common genes and DNA. TCRdb assigned the V and J calls; the authors' analysis was not used. The sample has about 610,000 distinct CDR3 sequences on record, more than 15% of them singletons. 2.5% to 4% of the sample is held by the ten biggest clonotypes.

Sequenced material: blood. This sequence originates from a woman aged 40 to 49 with Graves' ophthalmopathy.

CDR3 region: CASSQVTGTSTDTQYF. Read as DNA, the sequence is TGTGCCAGCAGCCAAGTGACCGGCACAAGCACAGATACGCAGTATTTT. The sequence joins TRBV4-2 to TRBJ2-3, with the D gene call left open. The CDR3 spans 16 residues, from the cysteine through the phenylalanine. Just the 48-base CDR3 DNA is kept, in frame starting at base 1. The V and J ends are trimmed by 1 base and 0 bases, leaving 11 bases between them. CDR1 and CDR2, per the germline V gene, are LGHNA and YNFKEQ.